Sequencing of this TCR beta chain was carried out in a study of identical twins. Notes on the study in general: Out-of-frame alpha sequences common to twins were enriched for low generation probability.

Each CDR3 protein is one row after TCRdb ran MiXCR on the 5' RACE reads. Here the sample spans hundreds of thousands of distinct CDR3 sequences, under 9% being singletons. To note about this clonotype: Its matching antigen is unknown.

Germline V gene sequence: CDR1 SNHLY, CDR2 FYNNEI. The CDR3 sequence is 13 residues long. V lost 3 bases and J lost 6, with 10 bases in between. These data also featured in a second study, about yellow fever vaccine responses in identical twins.

The chain couples TRBV2 to TRBJ2-3, with D unresolved. Sequencing was carried out using PBMCs. This TCR was recovered from a woman under 30 in good health. CDR3 amino acids: CASSEVNSDTQYF. Written as DNA, the CDR3 is TGTGCCAGCAGTGAGGTCAACAGTGATACGCAGTATTTT.